This T cell receptor (beta chain) stems from a study of blood T cell repertoires in COVID-19. Study as a whole: COVID-19 samples from acute and convalescent phases originated in the United States, Italy and Spain. Sources were T cells, B-cell-depleted T cells, or PBMCs; the material itself was cDNA or gDNA.

The ends lost 4 bases at V and 7 bases at J; junction bases unmatched: 10. Germline CDR1 and CDR2: SGHTS and YDEGEE. The CDR3 sequence is 14 residues long. Original processing notes: Estimation of nucleated cell counts was performed using reference gene primer amplification. The data were produced by immunoSEQ multiplex PCR, yet TCRdb's version contains in-frame clones alone and is incomplete. V and J calls and clone size are copied from that table; D and trimming were computed from the DNA. Of 250,000 to 300,000 clones detected, approximately 86% appear once; the ten largest clones hold about 12%. Seattle patients were enrolled while actively infected and followed longitudinally.

This receptor was identified in a woman in her sixties or seventies with COVID-19, enrolled during active disease. Sequenced: peripheral blood. The chain joins TRBV5-8 to TRBJ1-2; 7 nucleotides line up with TRBD1. CDR3 in amino acids: CASSPRTGSGGYTF. The CDR3 DNA sequence: TGTGCCAGCAGCCCTCGGACAGGTTCGGGTGGCTACACCTTC.